This T cell receptor beta chain was identified in a study of blood T cell repertoires in COVID-19. Looking at the study overall: Some COVID-19 samples were acute and others convalescent; all came from the United States, Italy and Spain. In each case, the material was cDNA or gDNA derived from T cells, B-cell-depleted T cells, or PBMCs.

Deletions cut 4 bases from V and 2 bases from J, with 14 bases between. The CDR3 contains 15 residues. CDR1 SGDLS and CDR2 YYNGEE come from the germline V gene. The protocol was immunoSEQ multiplex PCR, while the TCRdb copy is restricted to in-frame clones and leaves out a portion. The sample lists 35,000 to 45,000 clones; 65% to 90% were seen once. The genes are TRBV9 and TRBJ2-3; TRBD2 is a possible D gene (5 bases). This receptor was identified in a middle-aged man with active COVID-19. Sequencing was carried out using peripheral blood. The DNA for the CDR3 is TGTGCCAGCAGCCCGGGGTGGTCGCACACAGATACGCAGTATTTT. Amino acid sequence: CASSPGWSHTDTQYF.